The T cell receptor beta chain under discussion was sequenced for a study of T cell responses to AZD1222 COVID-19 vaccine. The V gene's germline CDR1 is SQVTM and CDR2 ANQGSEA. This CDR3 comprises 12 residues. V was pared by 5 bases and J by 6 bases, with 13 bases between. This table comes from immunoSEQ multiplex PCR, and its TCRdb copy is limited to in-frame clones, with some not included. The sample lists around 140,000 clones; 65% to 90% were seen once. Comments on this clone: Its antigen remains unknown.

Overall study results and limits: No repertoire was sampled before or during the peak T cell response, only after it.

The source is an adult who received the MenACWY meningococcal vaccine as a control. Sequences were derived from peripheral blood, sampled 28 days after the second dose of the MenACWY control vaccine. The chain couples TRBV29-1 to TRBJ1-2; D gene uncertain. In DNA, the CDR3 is TGCAGCGTTAGTGTAGGTGGAGATGGCTACACCTTC. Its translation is CSVSVGGDGYTF. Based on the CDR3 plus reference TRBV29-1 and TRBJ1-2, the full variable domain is SAVISQKPSRDICQRGTSLTIQCQVDSQVTMMFWYRQQPGQSLTLIATANQGSEATYESGFVIDKFPISRPNLTFSTLTVSNMSPEDSSIYLCSVSVGGDGYTFGSGTRLTVV.